These 22 T cell receptor beta chains came from one sample sequenced in a study of T cells in Graves' hyperthyroidism and ophthalmopathy. Amplification yielded TCR beta CDR3 regions, with RNA transcripts as the source. HTBI primers drove first-round RT-PCR of the TCR CDR3. MiXCR was run by TCRdb on the multiplex PCR reads, yielding one entry per CDR3 protein. The data show about 380,000 distinct CDR3 sequences, around 15% seen once. The sample consisted of blood. The receptors were gathered from a woman in her 30s with Graves' ophthalmopathy.

This clonotype has ten or more counts. The genes are TRBV28 and TRBJ1-2, with D perhaps TRBD1 (5 bases). Between the trimmed V and J ends, which lost 4 bases and 4 bases, there was a span of 16 bases. CDR1 MDHEN and CDR2 SYDVKM come from the germline V gene. The CDR3 sequence is 15 residues long. CDR3 DNA: TGTGCCAGCAGTTCCCTAGGTGCGGGACGCTATGGCTACACCTTC. Amino acid sequence: CASSSLGAGRYGYTF.

The table lists this clonotype with many counts. This rearrangement joins TRBV7-3 to TRBJ1-1, with 10 bases matching TRBD1. V lost 5 bases and J lost 7; bases outside the gene matches: 4. Germline CDR1 SGHTA, CDR2 FQGTGA. The CDR3 covers 13 residues. The CDR3 loop reads CASSLTGGSEAFF. CDR3 DNA: TGTGCCAGCAGCCTGACAGGGGGCAGTGAAGCTTTCTTT.

The V and J genes are TRBV27 and TRBJ2-2, with TRBD2 matching over 9 bases. The CDR3 is made up of 16 amino acids. Germline V gene data show CDR1 as MNHEY and CDR2 as SMNVEV (reference sequence). The J segment lost 4 bases and the V segment lost 3 bases, leaving 6 bases of the junction unmatched. CDR3 DNA sequence: TGTGCCAGCAGTTTTTCGGCGGGGGGGCTCACCGGGGAGCTGTTTTTT. Its translation: CASSFSAGGLTGELFF.

Many counts were recorded for this clonotype. V gene TRBV3-1 combines with J gene TRBJ2-7, with unresolved D. Germline values: CDR1 LGHDT, CDR2 YNNKEL (reference sequence). V was trimmed by 1 base and J by 3 bases, leaving 10 bases between them. The CDR3 sequence is 14 residues long. The CDR3 loop is CASSQGPQLYEQYF. CDR3 coding DNA: TGTGCCAGCAGCCAAGGGCCTCAACTCTACGAGCAGTACTTC.

J is TRBJ2-7 and V is TRBV5-1, with 10 nucleotides matching TRBD1. V dropped 5 bases and J dropped 1; count of bases not matched to a gene: 6. The CDR3 is 15 amino acids. The germline V gene has CDR1 SGHRS and CDR2 YFSETQ. The CDR3 loop is CASRGGTGESYEQYF. CDR3 bases: TGCGCCAGCAGAGGTGGGACAGGGGAATCCTACGAGCAGTACTTC.

This clonotype has only a few counts. This chain connects TRBV20-1 to TRBJ1-3; D perhaps matches TRBD1 (5 bases). The V gene lost 0 bases and the J gene lost 4 bases, with 10 bases spanning the gap. CDR3 length: 14 residues. Germline CDR1 reads DFQATT; CDR2 reads SNEGSKA (reference sequence). The CDR3: CSAREGSGGNTIYF. The CDR3 DNA sequence: TGCAGTGCTAGAGAAGGTTCAGGGGGAAACACCATATATTTT.

This clonotype was seen ten or more times. The CDR3 protein is CSVDTTSERTDTQYF. DNA for the CDR3: TGCAGTGTTGACACCACTAGCGAACGCACAGATACGCAGTATTTT. The V and J genes are TRBV20-1 and TRBJ2-3; TRBD2 matches at 7 bases. The length of the CDR3 is 15 residues. CDR1 and CDR2 (germline): DFQATT, SNEGSKA (reference sequence). V shed 7 bases, J shed 1 base, and the junction held 11 bases outside the gene matches.

The chain is built from TRBV28 and TRBJ1-1; D might be TRBD1 (6 bases). The CDR3 is made up of 13 amino acids. Germline V gives CDR1 MDHEN, CDR2 SYDVKM. The V end lost 1 base, the J end lost 7 bases, and 10 bases lay between the germline ends. The chain's CDR3 is CASSLYGQHEAFF. DNA for the CDR3: TGTGCCAGCAGTTTATATGGACAGCATGAAGCTTTCTTT.

Many counts were recorded for this clonotype. This chain joins TRBV24-1 and TRBJ2-2; D might be TRBD1 or TRBD2, each matching 5 bases. V was cut by 4 bases and J by 6 bases, with 17 bases left in between. This CDR3 spans 16 amino acids. CDR1 is KGHDR and CDR2 is SFDVKD in the germline V gene. CDR3: CATSETLGRVPGELFF. DNA of the CDR3: TGTGCCACCAGTGAAACACTAGGCAGGGTACCCGGGGAGCTGTTTTTT.

This clonotype showed up many times. V is TRBV12-3 or TRBV12-4 and J is TRBJ1-3; no clear D gene. The CDR3 extends over 16 amino acids. With 3 bases removed from V and 0 bases from J, the gap between germline ends came to 12 bases. The CDR3 region is CASSFGPSASGNTIYF. DNA of the CDR3: TGTGCCAGCAGTTTTGGACCTTCCGCCTCTGGAAACACCATATATTTT.

With respect to this clonotype: No conserved phenylalanine or tryptophan ends this CDR3, so it is likely a read error. The gene calls are TRBV6-1 and TRBJ2-1; D unresolved. Trimming took 5 bases from V and 3 from J, leaving 17 bases between them. The CDR3 is 16 residues long. Germline loops: CDR1 MNHNS, CDR2 SASEGT. The CDR3 nucleotides read TGTGCCAGCAGTCCCCGTTCGGACCAGTACTACAATGAGCAGTTCTAC. Translated: CASSPRSDQYYNEQFY.

In its sample, this clonotype was seen many times. V and J are TRBV3-1 and TRBJ2-7; 8 nucleotides line up with TRBD1. Germline V gene data show CDR1 as LGHDT and CDR2 as YNNKEL (reference sequence). Trimming at V came to 5 bases and at J to 2 bases, leaving 2 bases not matched to a gene. This CDR3 is 13 amino acids long. CDR3 protein: CASSETGAYEQYF. CDR3 nucleotide sequence: TGTGCCAGCAGCGAGACAGGGGCCTACGAGCAGTACTTC.

This clonotype was counted only a few times. The chain employs TRBV6-2 or TRBV6-3 and TRBJ2-3; tentatively, D is TRBD1 or TRBD2 (6 bases each). CDR3 length equals 15 residues. V shed 8 bases and J shed 1 base, with 16 bases lying between them. Germline V lookup: CDR1 MNHEY, CDR2 SVGEGT. DNA for the CDR3: TGTGCCAGCCTTGTTAGGGGGGTACGCACAGATACGCAGTATTTT. Amino acids: CASLVRGVRTDTQYF.

The sample holds many counts of this clonotype. The rearrangement joins TRBV6-1 to TRBJ2-2, with 8 bases fitting TRBD1. V shed 7 bases, J shed 9 bases, and the junction held 13 bases outside the gene matches. The germline V gene encodes CDR1 MNHNS and CDR2 SASEGT. This CDR3 spans 15 amino acids. CDR3 sequence (DNA): TGTGCCAGCACTCCTCAGGGGGCCCGAGGCCGGGAGCTGTTTTTT. Translated: CASTPQGARGRELFF.

This clonotype was picked up many times. The rearrangement uses TRBV28 and TRBJ2-7, with 9 bases matching TRBD1. The germline gives CDR1 MDHEN, CDR2 SYDVKM. After removal of 5 bases from V and 1 base from J, the junction contained 3 bases not matched to a gene. The CDR3 consists of 14 residues. The DNA of the CDR3 is TGTGCCAGCAGTGCCGGGACAGGGTCCTACGAGCAGTACTTC. Protein sequence: CASSAGTGSYEQYF.

Many counts were recorded for this clonotype. This sequence joins TRBV27 and TRBJ2-5, with TRBD2 as a possible D gene (6 bases). The CDR3 is 16 amino acids. V lost 7 bases, J lost 5 bases, and 23 bases lay in between. Germline V gene lookup returns CDR1 MNHEY and CDR2 SMNVEV (reference sequence). CDR3 region: CASTPTTGEDRETQYF. The CDR3 nucleotides are TGTGCCAGCACCCCAACAACCGGGGAGGACCGGGAGACCCAGTACTTC.

This clonotype was counted ten times or more. J is TRBJ1-1 and V is TRBV2; D ambiguous. Trimming pared 7 bases from V and 5 bases from J, leaving 11 bases between. Per germline, CDR1 SNHLY and CDR2 FYNNEI. The CDR3 sequence is 12 residues long. CDR3 protein: CASTQGRTEAFF. DNA of the CDR3: TGTGCCAGCACCCAAGGAAGGACTGAAGCTTTCTTT.

This clonotype was seen a handful of times. A much larger clone is a single base away; this may be a read error. The chain joins TRBV9 to TRBJ2-3; D is ambiguous. The V gene's germline CDR1 is SGDLS and CDR2 YYNGEE. The CDR3 has 14 amino acids. The CDR3 DNA reads TGTGCCAGCGGCGTAGGACCCCGCACAGATACGCAGTATTTT. Translating gives CASGVGPRTDTQYF. Based on the CDR3 plus reference TRBV9 and TRBJ2-3, the full variable domain is DSGVTQTPKHLITATGQRVTLRCSPRSGDLSVYWYQQSLDQGLQFLIQYYNGEERAKGNILERFSAQQFPDLHSELNLSSLELGDSALYFCASGVGPRTDTQYFGPGTRLTVL.

Note on this clonotype: Being one base from a much bigger clone, this may be a read error. The chain joins TRBV3-1 to TRBJ2-2; 7 bases agree with TRBD2. V shed 2 bases, J shed 6 bases, and the junction held 3 bases outside the gene matches. Germline CDR1 LGHDT, CDR2 YNNKEL (reference sequence). The CDR3 has 14 residues. This CDR3 is CASSQRGRAGELFF. CDR3 DNA sequence: TGTGCCAGCAGCCAACGGGGGAGGGCCGGGGAGCTGTTTTTT.

This clonotype was counted once. This chain uses TRBV4-1 with TRBJ2-4, with D perhaps TRBD2 (5 bases). The CDR3 runs 17 residues. From germline, CDR1 is MGHRA and CDR2 YSYEKL. The V end lost 1 base, the J end lost 0 bases, and 13 bases lay between the germline ends. The CDR3 bases are TGCGCCAGCAGCCAAGTCGGGGAGCTTCTAGCCAAAAACATTCAGTACTTC. It codes for CASSQVGELLAKNIQYF.

This clonotype was recorded at least ten times. The chain joins TRBV5-1 to TRBJ1-4; the D gene is possibly TRBD1 (5 bases). The CDR3 has 15 amino acids. Germline loops: CDR1 SGHRS, CDR2 YFSETQ. V gave up 0 bases and J gave up 6 bases, with 12 bases separating them. The CDR3: CASSLVAGTDEKLFF. CDR3 DNA: TGCGCCAGCAGCTTGGTCGCTGGGACGGATGAAAAACTGTTTTTT.

The V and J genes are TRBV24-1 and TRBJ2-3, with D possibly matching TRBD1 (6 bases). CDR1 is KGHDR, CDR2 SFDVKD, per germline. This CDR3 region has 14 residues. V was shortened by 9 bases and J by 2 bases, with 14 bases between the two germline ends. As DNA, the CDR3 is TGTGCCACCCTGGGCAACAGGGCCACAGATACGCAGTATTTT. Protein product: CATLGNRATDTQYF.